These T cell receptor beta chains were read from a single sample in a study of T cell responses to AZD1222 COVID-19 vaccine. TCRdb keeps only in-frame clones here, not all; method: immunoSEQ multiplex PCR. The sample includes approximately 100,000 clones, around nine tenths of them seen just once. Here the sequenced sample was peripheral blood, taken on day 0 of AZD1222 vaccination. The source is an adult in good health. CDR3s include the opening cysteine and the closing phenylalanine or tryptophan. Each record gives: V gene, J gene, D gene, clone size, CDR3 DNA, CDR3 protein. A D gene is named only where the DNA matches it firmly. Size is stated for part of the rows, as once, few or many counts, or as a class when the clone is expanded.

>TRBV6-2/TRBV6-3|TRBJ1-5|TRBD1|once
TGTGCCAGCAGTTACTCGGACAGGCCTCTTGGCAATCAGCCCCAGCATTTT
CASSYSDRPLGNQPQHF
>TRBV11-2|TRBJ2-4|.|.
TGTGCCAGCAGCTCTCAGGGGGGCAAAAACATTCAGTACTTC
CASSSQGGKNIQYF
>TRBV9|TRBJ2-5|TRBD2|few
TGTGCCAGCAGCGTAGCTGTAGCGGGGGTCCAAGAGACCCAGTACTTC
CASSVAVAGVQETQYF
>TRBV5-1|TRBJ2-6|.|.
TGCGCCAGCGGGCCCCTTGAAAGCGTCCTGACTTTC
CASGPLESVLTF
>TRBV10-3|TRBJ1-4|.|.
TGTGCCATCAGTGAGTCCGGAACAACTAATGAAAAACTGTTTTTT
CAISESGTTNEKLFF
>TRBV19|TRBJ2-7|TRBD2|.
TGTGCCAGTAGTATGGGGACTAGTTACGAGCAGTACTTC
CASSMGTSYEQYF
>TRBV11-2|TRBJ1-5|.|.
TGTGCCAGCAGCCCGTCGTACAGTGATCAGCCCCAGCATTTT
CASSPSYSDQPQHF
>TRBV7-9|TRBJ2-1|TRBD1|.
TGTGCCAGCAGCTTAGCGGGACAGTACAATGAGCAGTTCTTC
CASSLAGQYNEQFF
>TRBV19|TRBJ1-5|.|few
TGTGCCAGTAGGGTCGGGGGACTCTATAGCAATCAGCCCCAGCATTTT
CASRVGGLYSNQPQHF
>TRBV5-8|TRBJ1-2|TRBD1|.
TGTGCCAGCAGCCTCTGGACAGGGCTGAACTATGGCTACACCTTC
CASSLWTGLNYGYTF
>TRBV6-2/TRBV6-3|TRBJ2-5|.|.
TGTGCCAGCAGCGACAGTTCGGAGACCCAGTACTTC
CASSDSSETQYF
>TRBV7-4|TRBJ1-1|.|.
TGTGCCAGCAAGGACCGGATAACTGAAGCTTTCTTT
CASKDRITEAFF
>TRBV6-2/TRBV6-3|TRBJ2-3|.|.
TGTGCCAGCAGTTACTTTGGGACAGATACGCAGTATTTT
CASSYFGTDTQYF
>TRBV12-3/TRBV12-4|TRBJ2-7|.|.
TGTGCCAGCAGTTTAGTATCCTCCTACGAGCAGTACTTC
CASSLVSSYEQYF
>TRBV3-1/TRBV3-2|TRBJ1-2|.|.
TGTGCCAGCAGCCAAGATCGGGGCTACACCTTC
CASSQDRGYTF
>TRBV5-6|TRBJ1-1|.|.
TGTGCCAGCAGCTTATGGACAGCCCTCAGGGCCAGGACTGAAGCTTTCTTT
CASSLWTALRARTEAFF
>TRBV7-6|TRBJ2-7|.|.
TGTGCCAGCAGCCCGGCCATGGAGGGCCACGAGCAGTACTTC
CASSPAMEGHEQYF
>TRBV5-4|TRBJ1-2|.|.
TGTGCCAGCAGCTTAGGGGGGGAGGACTATGGCTACACCTTC
CASSLGGEDYGYTF
>TRBV5-1|TRBJ1-6|.|.
TGCGCCAGCAGCTTGGGGGTTCGTGATTCACCCCTCCACTTT
CASSLGVRDSPLHF
>TRBV11-3|TRBJ1-1|TRBD1|once
TGTGCCAGCAGCTTACAGGGGGCGACTGAAGCTTTCTTT
CASSLQGATEAFF
>TRBV19|TRBJ1-2|.|.
TGTGCCAGTAGGGATACCACGGGGGCGAACTATGGCTACACCTTC
CASRDTTGANYGYTF
>TRBV5-4|TRBJ1-1|.|.
TGTGCCAGCAGCGGGCTGACAGCACAGAACACTGAAGCTTTCTTT
CASSGLTAQNTEAFF
>TRBV7-7|TRBJ2-5|TRBD2|.
TGTGCTAGCAGCCTCCCCAGGACTAGCGGCCAAGAGACCCAGTACTTC
CASSLPRTSGQETQYF
>TRBV5-1|TRBJ1-4|.|.
TGCGCCAGCAGCTTGGATGGGACAACTCTTGGAAAACTGTTTTTT
CASSLDGTTLGKLFF
>TRBV9|TRBJ1-6|TRBD1|.
TGTGCCAGCAGCTTAAAGAGGCTGGACAGGGGGTATAATTCACCCCTCCACTTT
CASSLKRLDRGYNSPLHF
>TRBV6-1|TRBJ1-5|TRBD1|.
TGTGCCAGCAGTGAACCGGACAGGCCTAGCAATCAGCCCCAGCATTTT
CASSEPDRPSNQPQHF
>TRBV5-1|TRBJ1-1|TRBD1|.
TGCGCCAGCAGCTCCGGGACAGAGAACACTGAAGCTTTCTTT
CASSSGTENTEAFF